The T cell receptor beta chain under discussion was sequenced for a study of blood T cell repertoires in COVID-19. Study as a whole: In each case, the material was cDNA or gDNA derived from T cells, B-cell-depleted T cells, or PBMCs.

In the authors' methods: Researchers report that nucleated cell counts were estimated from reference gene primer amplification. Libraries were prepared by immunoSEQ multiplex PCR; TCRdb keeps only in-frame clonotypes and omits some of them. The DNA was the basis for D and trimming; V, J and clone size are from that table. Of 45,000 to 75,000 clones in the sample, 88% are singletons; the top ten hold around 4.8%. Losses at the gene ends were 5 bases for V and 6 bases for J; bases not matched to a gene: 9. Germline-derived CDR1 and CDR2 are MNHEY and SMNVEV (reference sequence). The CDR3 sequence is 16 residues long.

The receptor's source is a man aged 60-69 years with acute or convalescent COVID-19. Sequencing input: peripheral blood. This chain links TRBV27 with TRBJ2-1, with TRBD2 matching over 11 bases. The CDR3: CASSKILAGVFNEQFF. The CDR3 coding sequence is TGTGCCAGCAGTAAGATACTAGCGGGAGTTTTCAATGAGCAGTTCTTC.